This TCR beta chain was identified in a study of persistence of HIV-infected CD4 T cells. The immunoSEQ assay was version 4, run in survey mode. The assay was immunoSEQ multiplex PCR, and TCRdb's table has in-frame clones only and misses some. In the table there are about 40,000 clones, approximately 78% of which are singletons. With respect to this clone: Its specificity is unknown.

The stimulus was an HIV-1 Gag 15-mer peptide pool, 0.85 to 1 ug/peptide/mL. CD40L/CD69 double-negative CD45RO-high memory CD4+ T cells were collected. CD4+ T cell counts exceeded 400 cells/uL; CMV serology was positive. From germline, CDR1 is LNHDA and CDR2 SQIVND (reference sequence). V dropped 5 bases and J dropped 0 bases, with 16 bases sitting between them. This CDR3 is 16 amino acids long. The source material was CD4+ T cells sorted from PBMCs after approximately 19-hour stimulation, sampled from a patient who received antiretroviral therapy. The V and J genes are TRBV19 and TRBJ1-1, with D perhaps TRBD1 (5 bases). The sequence came from an adult man with HIV who was CMV-seropositive. The CDR3 reads CASSAWDGPMNTEAFF. In DNA form, the CDR3 reads TGTGCCAGTAGTGCCTGGGACGGGCCCATGAACACTGAAGCTTTCTTT.